This paragraph covers one T cell receptor beta chain sequence. The sample originates from a study of patients and donors after allogeneic stem cell transplantation. TCRdb used MiXCR to reprocess the RT-PCR reads, holding one entry per CDR3 protein. The profile shows 200,000 to 250,000 distinct CDR3 sequences, roughly 15% of them singletons. The CDR3 runs to 13 residues. V lost 4 bases and J lost 4, with 8 bases in between. The germline gives CDR1 SGHRS, CDR2 YFSETQ. The sample taken for sequencing was blood, either unsorted or a sorted T cell fraction (not recorded which). The chain combines TRBV5-1 with TRBJ2-2; a possible D gene is TRBD1 (5 bases). This TCR was recovered from a human donor who was either an allogeneic HSCT recipient or a stem cell or donor lymphocyte infusion donor (not recorded which). It is not recorded whose cells these are; they may come from a transplant donor. The CDR3 DNA is TGCGCCAGCAGCACGACAGTCACCGGGGAGCTGTTTTTT. Amino acid sequence: CASSTTVTGELFF.